The rows below give T cell receptor beta chains drawn from one sample of a study of blood T cell repertoires in COVID-19. Using immunoSEQ multiplex PCR, the repertoire was profiled, and TCRdb retains in-frame clones only, with some absent. Among some 290,000 clones listed, roughly 86% were seen once. Sequenced sample: PBMCs or T cells enriched from blood (not recorded which). Receptors were obtained from a woman aged 25 to 39 who had recovered from COVID-19. The conserved cysteine and the conserved F or W are not part of the CDR3 here.

j_call v_call cdr3_aa
TRBJ1-1 TRBV19 ASSILTGERWAEAF
TRBJ1-2 TRBV7-2 ASSLAQATNYGYT
TRBJ1-1 TRBV5-4 ASSPPDRGKAF
TRBJ1-1 TRBV7-9 ASSLSGMNTEAF
TRBJ1-2 TRBV12-3/TRBV12-4 ASSLQGSVYT
TRBJ1-2 TRBV5-1 ASSFSGYGYT
TRBJ1-1 TRBV5-1 ASQLGPNQGLLNTEAF
TRBJ2-7 TRBV29-1 SVWDREAEQY
TRBJ2-7 TRBV7-9 ASSYRAAYEQY
TRBJ1-1 TRBV5-1 ASSETGYEAF
TRBJ2-3 TRBV7-9 ASSFPIGLAADTQY
TRBJ2-2 TRBV9 ASSVGTGASTGELF
TRBJ1-1 TRBV14 ASSQRRSLVRGTAPEREAF
TRBJ1-2 TRBV28 ASTPPRGPYYGYT
TRBJ2-1 TRBV27 ASSLSADSYNEQF
TRBJ2-1 TRBV5-1 ASSLVGSGSYNEQF
TRBJ1-1 TRBV12-5 ASGLGQGYLTEAF
TRBJ2-5 TRBV5-1 ASSSLKEGGETQY
TRBJ2-2 TRBV10-2 ASSRTGGDTGELF
TRBJ2-1 TRBV6-5 ASREAGRAYEQF
TRBJ2-5 TRBV15 ATSKPSTGTETQY
TRBJ2-2 TRBV27 ASSSYTGGTGELF
TRBJ2-7 TRBV7-9 ASSLGESEQY
TRBJ2-7 TRBV12-3/TRBV12-4 ASSPGYEQY
TRBJ2-7 TRBV5-4 ASSPRGGRSYEQY
TRBJ2-1 TRBV27 ASSGIAGFGEQF
TRBJ2-5 TRBV19 ASSSYRGRETQY
TRBJ2-1 TRBV5-4 ASSPRNEDEQF
TRBJ2-1 TRBV15 ATLWSSGRAFGSYNEQF
TRBJ1-1 TRBV3-1/TRBV3-2 ASSLRDRNTEAF
TRBJ1-1 TRBV7-3 ASSPWGAPEHGSNTEAF
TRBJ2-1 TRBV5-1 ASISGSGGHNEQF
TRBJ1-1 TRBV18 ASSPLTGVVKIEAF
TRBJ2-3 TRBV5-1 ASSLGLAGGISTDTQY
TRBJ2-1 TRBV4-3 ASSQDKGTSGYNEQF
TRBJ2-7 TRBV4-3 ASSQDPTSGSVEQY
TRBJ1-6 TRBV7-2 ASSFTGGARPNSPLH
TRBJ2-1 TRBV13 ASSLPGTSLYNEQF
TRBJ2-7 TRBV5-1 ASSWVGAAEGEQY
TRBJ1-4 TRBV3-1/TRBV3-2 ASSQATTNEKLF
TRBJ2-2 TRBV27 ATQQFRQGDTGELF
TRBJ2-3 TRBV7-9 ASSLDRRTSTDTQY
TRBJ2-7 TRBV4-1 ASSQDPRWQDYEQY
TRBJ1-1 TRBV11-2 ASSLEKGIGAF
TRBJ1-4 TRBV15 ATSSDRGGNEKLF
TRBJ2-4 TRBV7-9 ASSLAVFVTGANIQY
TRBJ2-1 TRBV9 ASSRGRRYNEQF
TRBJ2-7 TRBV4-3 ASSQFPKTSGNYEQY
TRBJ2-2 TRBV29-1 SVETGQGRIGELF
TRBJ1-6 TRBV12-3/TRBV12-4 ASSGQYNSPLH
TRBJ2-1 TRBV19 ASRVEKYYNEQF
TRBJ1-4 TRBV3-1/TRBV3-2 ASSQGEVGEKLF
TRBJ2-7 TRBV4-1 ASSQVLAGGFDEQY